The 16 T cell receptor beta chains below were found in one sample sequenced in a study of post-analysis software for immune sequencing data. Study-level points and caveats: TRBV5-6, TRBV5-1 and TRBV20-1 belonged to a set of roughly 5 TRBV segments that were more frequent in patients than controls.

Their target antigens are unknown. Built from TCR beta cDNA, the libraries had unique molecular identifiers in them. Each CDR3 protein gets one entry after TCRdb re-called the PCR reads with MiXCR. In the table there are about 400,000 distinct CDR3 sequences, approximately 38% of which are singletons. The sample consisted of blood. All receptors derive from a girl between 10 and 17 years old with multiple sclerosis.

This clonotype has just a few counts. The rearrangement uses TRBV11-3 and TRBJ2-5; a possible D gene is TRBD1 (6 bases). The V gene's germline CDR1 is SGHNT and CDR2 YENEEA. The V and J ends lost 1 base and 3 bases respectively, with 9 bases between them. This CDR3 is 14 amino acids long. The CDR3 protein is CASSLVAGEETQYF. The CDR3 nucleotides read TGTGCCAGCAGCTTAGTGGCAGGGGAAGAGACCCAGTACTTC. Full variable domain (rest looked up from reference TRBV11-3 and TRBJ2-5): EAGVVQSPRYKIIEKKQPVAFWCNPISGHNTLYWYLQNLGQGPELLIRYENEEAVDDSQLPKDRFSAERLKGVDSTLKIQPAELGDSAVYLCASSLVAGEETQYFGPGTRLLVL.

The chain carries TRBV4-1 and TRBJ2-7; TRBD1 matches 8 bases. The germline V gene encodes CDR1 MGHRA and CDR2 YSYEKL. The V gene end was trimmed by 0 bases and the J gene end by 7 bases; junction bases not matched to a gene: 8. This CDR3 contains 15 residues. The CDR3 protein is CASSQDGTGLREQYF. For the CDR3, the DNA is TGCGCCAGCAGCCAAGACGGGACAGGTCTACGAGAGCAGTACTTC.

The genes are TRBV10-3 and TRBJ1-2, with D perhaps TRBD1 (5 bases). The CDR3 is 14 residues long. The V end lost 6 bases, the J end lost 5 bases, and 16 bases lay between the germline ends. Germline V gene sequence: CDR1 ENHRY, CDR2 SYGVKD. CDR3: CAIRPEGVLYGYTF. CDR3 coding DNA: TGTGCCATCAGACCCGAAGGGGTTTTATATGGCTACACCTTC.

This clonotype was found a few times. This may stem from a read error, because a much larger clone lies one nucleotide away. The rearrangement joins TRBV5-1 to TRBJ1-1; 10 nucleotides line up with TRBD1. Losses at the gene ends were 0 bases for V and 10 bases for J; bases not matched to a gene: 3. There are 13 residues in the CDR3. Germline CDR1 SGHRS, CDR2 YFSETQ. The CDR3 DNA reads TGCGCCAGCAGCTTGGGGACAGGGGGTGTAGCTTTCTTT. This codes for CASSLGTGGVAFF.

In its sample, this clonotype was seen a few times. This chain connects TRBV10-1 to TRBJ1-1; D remains unclear. Germline lookup yields CDR1 WNHNN and CDR2 SYGVQD (reference sequence). CDR3 length: 16 residues. Trimming took off 2 bases at V and 1 base at J, with 14 bases between the two ends. CDR3: CASSERVGGGNTEAFF. The CDR3 DNA reads TGCGCCAGCAGTGAGAGGGTTGGAGGAGGGAACACTGAAGCTTTCTTT.

The genes are TRBV5-1 and TRBJ1-2; 10 nucleotides align to TRBD1. The CDR3 sequence is 17 residues long. With 1 base clipped from V and 0 bases from J, the junction kept 6 bases outside the gene matches. CDR1 and CDR2 from the germline V gene are SGHRS and YFSETQ. CDR3 protein: CASSLPGTGAANYGYTF. CDR3 DNA sequence: TGCGCCAGCAGCTTGCCCGGGACAGGGGCAGCTAACTATGGCTACACCTTC.

This clonotype was found a few times. V gene TRBV3-1 combines with J gene TRBJ2-3; 11 positions agree with TRBD2. The CDR3 covers 13 residues. V lost 4 bases to trimming and J lost 14 bases; unmatched junction nucleotides: 8. Germline lookup yields CDR1 LGHDT and CDR2 YNNKEL (reference sequence). The CDR3 DNA is TGTGCCAGCAGCCCCCGAACTAGCGGGGGCTCGTATTTT. Residues: CASSPRTSGGSYF.

The chain links TRBV4-3 to TRBJ2-3; 7 bases align to TRBD2. The V and J ends lost 0 bases and 2 bases, in that order; junction bases with no gene match: 8. From germline, CDR1 is LGHNA and CDR2 YSLEER. The CDR3 extends over 17 amino acids. CDR3 DNA sequence: TGCGCCAGCAGCCAAGATCCGGGCGGGGGACCCACAGATACGCAGTATTTT. Translation gives CASSQDPGGGPTDTQYF.

Only a few counts were recorded for this clonotype. The chain uses TRBV15 and TRBJ2-7; TRBD2 might be the D (6 bases). Germline CDR1 reads LNHNV; CDR2 reads YYDKDF (reference sequence). V shed 0 bases and J shed 0 bases, with 18 bases lying between them. The CDR3 extends over 18 amino acids. This CDR3 reads CATSRDQSGGSASYEQYF. The DNA for the CDR3 is TGTGCCACCAGCAGAGATCAAAGTGGAGGGAGTGCCTCCTACGAGCAGTACTTC.

This chain uses TRBV5-1 with TRBJ2-5, with TRBD2 as a possible D gene (6 bases). Germline V CDR1 and CDR2: SGHRS, YFSETQ. CDR3 length: 15 residues. Trimming shortened V by 7 bases and J by 5 bases, and 21 bases separated the two germline ends. This CDR3 reads CASSSGDGGAETQYF. The DNA of the CDR3 is TGCGCCAGCTCGAGTGGGGACGGGGGAGCGGAGACCCAGTACTTC. Supplemented by reference TRBV5-1 and TRBJ2-5, the full variable domain reads KAGVTQTPRYLIKTRGQQVTLSCSPISGHRSVSWYQQTPGQGLQFLFEYFSETQRNKGNFPGRFSGRQFSNSRSEMNVSTLELGDSALYLCASSSGDGGAETQYFGPGTRLLVL.

A note on this clonotype: At one end, the junction sequence differs from germline, possibly due to a read error. This rearrangement joins TRBV6-5 to TRBJ2-1; D tentatively reads TRBD1 or TRBD2 (5 bases each). Germline CDR1 and CDR2: MNHEY and SVGAGI. CDR3 length: 14 residues. The CDR3: CASSYSSRGNEQFF. The CDR3 region has the DNA TGCGCCAGCAGTTACTCCTCGAGGGGCAATGAGCAGTTCTTC.

This rearrangement joins TRBV6-2 or TRBV6-3 to TRBJ2-3; the D gene could be TRBD1 or TRBD2 (5 bases each). CDR1 is MNHEY and CDR2 is SVGEGT in the germline V gene. The ends were cut back, 4 bases at V and 4 bases at J, with 15 bases in the middle. This CDR3 comprises 15 residues. The CDR3 loop reads CASSLSPQGPDTQYF. The CDR3 DNA reads TGTGCCAGCAGTTTGAGCCCCCAGGGACCAGATACGCAGTATTTT.

This clonotype has a handful of counts. The chain couples TRBV4-1 to TRBJ2-6; the D is unclear. V shed 0 bases and J shed 9 bases, with 3 bases lying between them. From germline, CDR1 is MGHRA and CDR2 YSYEKL. The CDR3 is 12 residues long. As DNA, the CDR3 is TGCGCCAGCAGCCAAGAGGGCAACGTCCTGACTTTC. It translates to CASSQEGNVLTF.

Worth noting for this clonotype: Germline is not matched at one junction end, which may reflect a read error. The chain has TRBV4-1 and TRBJ2-7, with TRBD1 as a possible D gene (6 bases). From germline, CDR1 is MGHRA and CDR2 YSYEKL. This CDR3 is 16 amino acids long. CDR3 bases: TGCGCCAGCAGCCAAGATCCTGGACAGCCCTCCTACGGGCAGTACTTC. Encoded protein: CASSQDPGQPSYGQYF.

This clonotype was observed a few times. The chain combines TRBV29-1 with TRBJ2-7; 7 nucleotides match TRBD1. Trimming cost V 7 bases and J 0 bases; bases outside gene matches: 3. This CDR3 spans 12 amino acids. Germline lookup yields CDR1 SQVTM and CDR2 ANQGSEA. In nucleotides, the CDR3 is TGCAGCGGCAGGGACAGCTCCTACGAGCAGTACTTC. It specifies CSGRDSSYEQYF.

This clonotype was detected only a few times. DNA of the CDR3: TGTGCCAGCAGCCTTAGCCCCAGTTACTATGGCTACACCTTC. This gives the protein CASSLSPSYYGYTF. The chain has TRBV9 and TRBJ1-2; no reliable D call. CDR3 length: 14 amino acids. Per germline, CDR1 SGDLS and CDR2 YYNGEE. V was pared by 4 bases and J by 3 bases, with 13 bases between. Supplemented by reference TRBV9 and TRBJ1-2, the full variable domain reads DSGVTQTPKHLITATGQRVTLRCSPRSGDLSVYWYQQSLDQGLQFLIQYYNGEERAKGNILERFSAQQFPDLHSELNLSSLELGDSALYFCASSLSPSYYGYTFGSGTRLTVV.